This entry is about one TCR beta chain. What this receptor recognizes is not known. Base qualities are not recorded, but no much larger clone differs from it by a single base. This sample stems from a study of T cell responses to AZD1222 COVID-19 vaccine (dated by TCRdb to about 2021). General notes on the study: AZD1222 recipients given second doses at about 4 weeks or at about 12 weeks were pooled, since spike-specific TCR depth and breadth were not found to differ between the two schedules. Trial participants were enrolled by age into 18-55, 56-69 and 70-plus year subgroups, with about 150, 28 and 57 TCR-sequenced participants respectively. TCR sequencing was performed for over 230 trial participants, of whom about 200 were given two doses of AZD1222 and approximately 25 were given two doses of MenACWY control vaccine. What the research found in general, with its limitations: A significant rise in spike-specific TCR breadth and depth was observed after two AZD1222 doses relative to day 0 and relative to MenACWY recipients. The vaccine-associated CD4 TCRs covered the entire spike protein, and the dominant responses fell in regions 160-218 and 743-854. Reportedly, almost half of the unique spike-specific TCRs recognized epitopes lying outside the regions that are mutated in the B.1.351 and B.1.1.7 variants. Participants were mostly white British and included more females than males, and it was suggested by the authors that clonal diversity may have been underestimated. Conclusions about previously exposed vaccinees were limited because only six AZD1222 recipients were SARS-CoV-2 seropositive at baseline. Because no samples from the day 14 peak response were available, repertoires could be characterized only after the peak T cell response. The 56-69-year group was small, and its depth increase did not reach significance, likely because of low power.

V lost 5 bases and J lost 7 bases, and the count of bases not matched to a germline gene is 5. Inclusive of the bounding cysteine and phenylalanine, the CDR3 is 15 residues long. Just CDR3 DNA is preserved here, 45 bases in frame from base 1. The germline V gene sets CDR1 to SGHVS and CDR2 to FQNEAQ. Reading the label with the study, this specimen's time point is: baseline before first vaccination. Vaccinee samples came from UK trials COV001 and COV002, including a single-blind randomized controlled phase 2/3 trial of AZD1222 (ChAdOx1 nCoV-19) in healthy adults. For TCRbeta chain sequencing, PBMC samples from trial participants were taken at day 0 and at day 28 after the second dose. The CDR3 regions of human TCRbeta chains were analyzed by immunosequencing. For the original study's pipeline: TCRs in the repertoires were matched against a reference library of SARS-CoV-2-specific TCRs that had been generated with the MIRA antigen-specificity platform. Breadth was defined as the fraction of unique TCRs that were SARS-CoV-2-associated. Depth was defined as the fraction of total T cells that were SARS-CoV-2-associated. Each spike-specific TCR was assigned to its reactive spike region and to a CD4 or CD8 class using the MIRA data. Log10-transformed breadth and depth values were compared by one-way ANOVA with Sidak's multiple comparisons tests. As stored in TCRdb, this immuneACCESS dataset retains in-frame rearrangements with V and J assigned. A fraction of the clones does not appear; measured against another copy, unresolved V genes explain less than half of the discrepancy, and the remainder lacks a known reason. V and J calls and clone size come straight from that table; D and trimming were deduced from the DNA. Present in this sample are roughly 100,000 clones, about 92% of which were seen just once. The ten largest clones add up to about 5% of the sample.

The sequence joins TRBV7-8 to TRBJ1-6, with 10 junctional bases fitting TRBD1. The TCR originated in an adult in good health. This sample comprised peripheral blood, obtained on day 0 of AZD1222 vaccination. CDR3 loop: CASSARQGANSPLHF. The nucleotide sequence reads as follows: TGTGCCAGCAGCGCCCGACAGGGGGCCAATTCACCCCTCCACTTT.